This T cell receptor beta chain is drawn from a study of control samples from healthy donors and cancer patients. The CDR3 runs 18 residues. V was pared by 0 bases and J by 0 bases, with 18 bases between. Germline values: CDR1 SGHRS, CDR2 YFSETQ. Assay used: immunoSEQ multiplex PCR; TCRdb lists only in-frame clones, some missing. The table lists 85,000 to 95,000 clones, roughly four fifths of them singletons. The chain joins TRBV5-1 to TRBJ1-1; D is uncertain. Sequenced input: blood. This receptor was identified in a woman in her sixties or seventies in good health. The DNA for the CDR3 is TGCGCCAGCAGCTTGGCCCAATTAGGCGGTAGGATGAACACTGAAGCTTTCTTT. It codes for CASSLAQLGGRMNTEAFF. Based on the CDR3 plus reference TRBV5-1 and TRBJ1-1, the full variable domain is KAGVTQTPRYLIKTRGQQVTLSCSPISGHRSVSWYQQTPGQGLQFLFEYFSETQRNKGNFPGRFSGRQFSNSRSEMNVSTLELGDSALYLCASSLAQLGGRMNTEAFFGQGTRLTVV.